This T cell receptor beta chain was captured in a study of cytomegalovirus exposure and HLA in healthy donors. For the study at large: Later analysis reported that the 120 validation repertoires shared the platform of the roughly 700 first-cohort repertoires. Study-level results: The investigators catalogued 150 to 200 TCR beta chains as cytomegalovirus-associated. Under in vitro conditions, a few CMV-associated chains were confirmed as specific for CMV antigens.

The donors were in the approximately 130-subject validation cohort; that cohort was separate from the approximately 670-subject first cohort. CDR1 is SGHRS, CDR2 YFSETQ, per germline. The CDR3 is 14 residues long. Profiling relied on immunoSEQ multiplex PCR, and the TCRdb table lists in-frame clones only, not all of them. Altogether 82,000 or so clones are present, 95% being singletons, with the ten largest covering 0.69%. Note on this clone: Its antigen is currently unknown.

This chain connects TRBV5-1 to TRBJ2-5, with 7 positions matching TRBD2. The J call may be wrong; the DNA end is better matched by TRBJ2-7. Sequenced material: PBMCs. The source is a woman between 18 and 29 years old in good health and CMV-seronegative. The CDR3 protein is CASSLGGEGHEQYF. The DNA of the CDR3 is TGCGCCAGCAGCTTAGGCGGGGAGGGCCACGAGCAGTACTTC.